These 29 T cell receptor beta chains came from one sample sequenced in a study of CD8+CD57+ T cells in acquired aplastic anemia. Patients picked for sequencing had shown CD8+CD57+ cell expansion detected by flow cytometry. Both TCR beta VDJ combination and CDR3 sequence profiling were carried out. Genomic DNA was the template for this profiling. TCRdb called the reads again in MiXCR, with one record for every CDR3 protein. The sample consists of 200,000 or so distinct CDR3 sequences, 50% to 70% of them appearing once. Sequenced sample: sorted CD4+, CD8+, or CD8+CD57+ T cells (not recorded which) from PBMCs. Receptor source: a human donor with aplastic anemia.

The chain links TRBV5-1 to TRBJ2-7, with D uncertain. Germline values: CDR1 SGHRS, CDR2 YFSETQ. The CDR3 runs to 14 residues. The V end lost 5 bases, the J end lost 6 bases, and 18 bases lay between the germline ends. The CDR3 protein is CASRLGYRPVEQYF. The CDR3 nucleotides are TGCGCCAGCAGGTTAGGCTACAGACCAGTCGAGCAGTACTTC.

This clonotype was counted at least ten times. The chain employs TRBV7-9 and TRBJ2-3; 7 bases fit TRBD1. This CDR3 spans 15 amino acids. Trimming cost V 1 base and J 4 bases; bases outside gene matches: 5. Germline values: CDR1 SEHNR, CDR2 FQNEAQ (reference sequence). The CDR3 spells CASSLVKGAADTQYF. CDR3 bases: TGTGCCAGCAGCTTAGTTAAGGGGGCCGCAGATACGCAGTATTTT.

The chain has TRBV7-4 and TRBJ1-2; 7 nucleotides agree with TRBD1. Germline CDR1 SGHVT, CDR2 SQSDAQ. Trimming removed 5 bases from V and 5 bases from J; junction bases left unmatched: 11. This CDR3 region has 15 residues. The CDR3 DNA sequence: TGTGCCAGCAGCCCCGGGACAGTTACCCCTTATGGCTACACCTTC. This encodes CASSPGTVTPYGYTF.

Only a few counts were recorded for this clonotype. The CDR3 region is CASRERTGGYETDTQYF. DNA of the CDR3: TGTGCCAGCAGGGAGAGGACAGGGGGCTATGAAACAGATACGCAGTATTTT. This chain links TRBV2 with TRBJ2-3; 11 positions agree with TRBD1. The V segment lost 6 bases and the J segment 3 bases; nucleotides outside the gene matches: 11. Per germline, CDR1 SNHLY and CDR2 FYNNEI. The CDR3 totals 17 residues.

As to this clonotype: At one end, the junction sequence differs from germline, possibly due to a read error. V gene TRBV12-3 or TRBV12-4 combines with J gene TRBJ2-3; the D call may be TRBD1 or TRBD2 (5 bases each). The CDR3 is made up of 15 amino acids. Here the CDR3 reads CASSYGTSEIDTQCF. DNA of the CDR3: TGTGCCAGCAGTTACGGGACCTCGGAGATAGATACACAGTGTTTT.

The CDR3 sequence is CASSQEAGDRYEQYF. For the CDR3, the DNA is TGCGCCAGCAGCCAAGAAGCGGGGGACCGCTACGAGCAGTACTTC. The J gene is TRBJ2-7, the V gene TRBV4-1; 8 positions agree with TRBD2. Germline assignment: CDR1 MGHRA and CDR2 YSYEKL. V shed 0 bases and J 3 bases; nucleotides not matched to a gene: 4. The CDR3 is 15 residues long.

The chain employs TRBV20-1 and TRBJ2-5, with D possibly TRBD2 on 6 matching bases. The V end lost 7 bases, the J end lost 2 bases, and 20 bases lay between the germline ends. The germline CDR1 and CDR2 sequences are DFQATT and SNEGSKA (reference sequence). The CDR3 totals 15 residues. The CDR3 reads CSGVLPGRPQETQYF. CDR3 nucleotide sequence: TGCAGTGGGGTCTTACCGGGGAGGCCTCAAGAGACCCAGTACTTC.

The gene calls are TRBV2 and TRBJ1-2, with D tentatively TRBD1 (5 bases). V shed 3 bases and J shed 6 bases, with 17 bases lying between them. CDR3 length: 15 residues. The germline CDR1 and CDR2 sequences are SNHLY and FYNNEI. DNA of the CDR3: TGTGCCAGCAGTGAGGGGAGGAGGGGAGTCGATGGCTACACCTTC. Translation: CASSEGRRGVDGYTF.

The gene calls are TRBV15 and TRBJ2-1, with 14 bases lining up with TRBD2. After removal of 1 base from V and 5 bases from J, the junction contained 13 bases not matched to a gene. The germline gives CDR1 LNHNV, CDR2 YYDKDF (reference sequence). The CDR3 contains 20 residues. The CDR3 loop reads CATSRVGTSGRPDNDNEQFF. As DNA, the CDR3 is TGTGCCACCAGCAGAGTGGGGACTAGCGGGAGACCGGATAACGACAATGAGCAGTTCTTC.

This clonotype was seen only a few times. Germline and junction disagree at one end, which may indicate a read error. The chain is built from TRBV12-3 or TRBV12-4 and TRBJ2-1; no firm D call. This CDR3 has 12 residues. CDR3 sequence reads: CASSLGPGRAFF. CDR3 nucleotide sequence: TGTGCCAGCAGCTTAGGTCCGGGCCGGGCGTTCTTC.

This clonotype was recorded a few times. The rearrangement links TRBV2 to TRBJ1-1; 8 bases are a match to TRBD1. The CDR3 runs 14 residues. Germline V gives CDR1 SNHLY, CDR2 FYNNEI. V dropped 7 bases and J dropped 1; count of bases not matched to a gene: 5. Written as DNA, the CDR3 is TGTGCCAGCACTGGACAGGGATCGAACACTGAAGCTTTCTTT. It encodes CASTGQGSNTEAFF.

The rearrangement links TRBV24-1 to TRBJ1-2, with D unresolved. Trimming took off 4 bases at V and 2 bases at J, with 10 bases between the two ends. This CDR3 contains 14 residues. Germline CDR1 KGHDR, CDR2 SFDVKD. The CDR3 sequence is CATSEVGRNYGYTF. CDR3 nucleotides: TGTGCCACCAGTGAAGTCGGACGGAACTATGGCTACACCTTC.

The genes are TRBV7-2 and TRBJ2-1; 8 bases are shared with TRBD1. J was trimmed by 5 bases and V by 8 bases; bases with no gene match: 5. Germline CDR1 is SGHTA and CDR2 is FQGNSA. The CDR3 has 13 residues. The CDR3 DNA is TGTGCCAGCGGCAGGGGGCGCGACAATGAGCAGTTCTTC. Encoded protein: CASGRGRDNEQFF. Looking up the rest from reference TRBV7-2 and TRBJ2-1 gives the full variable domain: GAGVSQSPSNKVTEKGKDVELRCDPISGHTALYWYRQSLGQGLEFLIYFQGNSAPDKSGLPSDRFSAERTGGSVSTLTIQRTQQEDSAVYLCASGRGRDNEQFFGPGTRLTVL.

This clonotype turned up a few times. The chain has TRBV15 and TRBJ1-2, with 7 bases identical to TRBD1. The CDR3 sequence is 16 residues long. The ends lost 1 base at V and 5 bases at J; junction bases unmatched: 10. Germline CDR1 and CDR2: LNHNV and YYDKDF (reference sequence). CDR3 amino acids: CATSRGKQGFGYGYTF. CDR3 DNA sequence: TGTGCCACCAGCAGAGGGAAACAGGGGTTCGGGTATGGCTACACCTTC.

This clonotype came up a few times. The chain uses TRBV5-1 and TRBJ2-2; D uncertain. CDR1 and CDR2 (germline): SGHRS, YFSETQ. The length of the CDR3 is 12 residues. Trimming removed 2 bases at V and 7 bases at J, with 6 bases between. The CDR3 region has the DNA TGCGCCAGCAGCTTCCCAGGCGGGGAGCTGTTTTTT. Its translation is CASSFPGGELFF.

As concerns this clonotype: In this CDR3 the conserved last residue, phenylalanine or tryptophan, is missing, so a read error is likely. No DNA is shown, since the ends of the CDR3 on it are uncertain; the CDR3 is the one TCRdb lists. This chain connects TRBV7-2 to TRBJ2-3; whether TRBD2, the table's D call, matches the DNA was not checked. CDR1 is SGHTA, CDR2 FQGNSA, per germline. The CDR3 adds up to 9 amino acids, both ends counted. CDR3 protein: CASSEAGTT.

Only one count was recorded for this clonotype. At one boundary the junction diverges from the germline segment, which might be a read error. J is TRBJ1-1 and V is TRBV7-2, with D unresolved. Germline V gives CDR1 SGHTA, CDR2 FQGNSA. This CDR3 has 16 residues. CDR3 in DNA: TGCGCCAGCGTCCCCTTCCCACGGGAGACGAACACTGAAGCTTTCTTT. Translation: CASVPFPRETNTEAFF.

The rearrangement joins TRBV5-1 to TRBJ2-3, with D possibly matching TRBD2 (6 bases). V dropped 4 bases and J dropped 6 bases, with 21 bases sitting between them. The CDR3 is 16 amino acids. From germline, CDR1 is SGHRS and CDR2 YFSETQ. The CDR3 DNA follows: TGCGCCAGCAGCCTTTCGGGGGTACCAAGCCGGGATACGCAGTATTTT. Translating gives CASSLSGVPSRDTQYF. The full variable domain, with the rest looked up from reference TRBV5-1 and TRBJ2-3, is KAGVTQTPRYLIKTRGQQVTLSCSPISGHRSVSWYQQTPGQGLQFLFEYFSETQRNKGNFPGRFSGRQFSNSRSEMNVSTLELGDSALYLCASSLSGVPSRDTQYFGPGTRLTVL.

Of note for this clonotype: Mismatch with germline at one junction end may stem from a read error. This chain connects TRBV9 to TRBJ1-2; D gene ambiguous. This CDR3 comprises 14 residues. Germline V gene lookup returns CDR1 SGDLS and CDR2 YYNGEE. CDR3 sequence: CASSQDRNNNGYTF. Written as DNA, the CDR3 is TGTGCCAGCAGCCAAGACCGAAATAACAATGGCTACACCTTC.

In DNA form, the CDR3 reads TGCAGTGCTAGGGAGGACGGAGGCTACGAGCAGTACTTC. It specifies CSAREDGGYEQYF. V gene TRBV20-1 combines with J gene TRBJ2-7; D may be TRBD2 (5 bases). There are 13 residues in the CDR3. CDR1 is DFQATT and CDR2 is SNEGSKA in the germline V gene (reference sequence). Deletions cut 3 bases from V and 3 bases from J, with 12 bases between.

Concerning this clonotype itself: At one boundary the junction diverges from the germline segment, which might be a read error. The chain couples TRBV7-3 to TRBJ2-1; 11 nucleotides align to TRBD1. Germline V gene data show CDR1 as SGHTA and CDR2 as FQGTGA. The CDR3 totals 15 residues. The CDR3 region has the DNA TGTACCAGCAGCCTGGGACAGGGGGCCTACAATGAGCAGTTCTTC. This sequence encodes CTSSLGQGAYNEQFF.

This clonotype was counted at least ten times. The CDR3 spells CASNPGTGDADTQYF. CDR3 coding DNA: TGTGCCAGCAACCCCGGGACAGGGGACGCAGATACGCAGTATTTT. V gene TRBV5-8 combines with J gene TRBJ2-3; 10 positions match TRBD1. This CDR3 is built from 15 residues. Losses at the gene ends were 6 bases for V and 4 bases for J; bases not matched to a gene: 8. Germline values: CDR1 SGHTS, CDR2 YDEGEE.

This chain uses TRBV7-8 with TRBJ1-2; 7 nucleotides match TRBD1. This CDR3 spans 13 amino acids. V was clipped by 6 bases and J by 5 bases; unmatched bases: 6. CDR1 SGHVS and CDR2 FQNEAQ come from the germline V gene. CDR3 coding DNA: TGTGCCAGCAGGTGGGACAGACAGTATGGCTACACCTTC. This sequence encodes CASRWDRQYGYTF.

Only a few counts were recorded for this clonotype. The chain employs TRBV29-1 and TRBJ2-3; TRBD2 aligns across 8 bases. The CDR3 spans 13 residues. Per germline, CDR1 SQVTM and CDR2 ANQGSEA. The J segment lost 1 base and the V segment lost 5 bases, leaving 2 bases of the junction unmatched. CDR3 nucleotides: TGCAGCGTTCGGCGGGGGGGCACAGATACGCAGTATTTT. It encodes CSVRRGGTDTQYF.

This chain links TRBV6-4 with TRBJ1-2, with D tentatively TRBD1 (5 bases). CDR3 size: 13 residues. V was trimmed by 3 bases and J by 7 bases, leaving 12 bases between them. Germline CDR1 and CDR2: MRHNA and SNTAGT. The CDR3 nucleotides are TGTGCCAGCAGTGAGAGAGGGGAGGGTGGCTACACCTTC. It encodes CASSERGEGGYTF.

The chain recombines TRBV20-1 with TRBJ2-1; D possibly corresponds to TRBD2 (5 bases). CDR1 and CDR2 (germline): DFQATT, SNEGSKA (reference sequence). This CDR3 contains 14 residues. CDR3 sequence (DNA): TGCAGCGTTGAAATAGACACCCGGGGCAATGAGCAGTTCTTC. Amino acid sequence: CSVEIDTRGNEQFF.

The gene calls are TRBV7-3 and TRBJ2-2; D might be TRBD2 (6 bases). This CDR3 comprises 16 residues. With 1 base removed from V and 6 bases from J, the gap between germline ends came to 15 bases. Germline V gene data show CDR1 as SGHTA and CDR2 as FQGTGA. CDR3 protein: CASSLNGGAVSGELFF. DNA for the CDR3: TGTGCCAGCAGCTTAAATGGAGGGGCGGTTTCCGGGGAGCTGTTTTTT.

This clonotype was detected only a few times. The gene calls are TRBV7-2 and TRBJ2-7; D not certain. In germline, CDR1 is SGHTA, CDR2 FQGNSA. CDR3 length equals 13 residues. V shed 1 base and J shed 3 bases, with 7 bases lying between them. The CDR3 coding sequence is TGTGCCAGCAGCTTAGGCCCGGGCTACGAGCAGTACTTC. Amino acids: CASSLGPGYEQYF.

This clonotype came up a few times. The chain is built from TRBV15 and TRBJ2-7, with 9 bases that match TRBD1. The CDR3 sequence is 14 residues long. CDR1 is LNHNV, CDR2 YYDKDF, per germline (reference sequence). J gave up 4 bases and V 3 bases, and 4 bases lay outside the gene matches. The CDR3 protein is CATSSPGTGYEQYF. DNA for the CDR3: TGTGCCACCAGCAGCCCCGGGACAGGGTACGAGCAGTACTTC. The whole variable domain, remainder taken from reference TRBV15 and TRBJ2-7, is DAMVIQNPRYQVTQFGKPVTLSCSQTLNHNVMYWYQQKSSQAPKLLFHYYDKDFNNEADTPDNFQSRRPNTSFCFLDIRSPGLGDTAMYLCATSSPGTGYEQYFGPGTRLTVT.